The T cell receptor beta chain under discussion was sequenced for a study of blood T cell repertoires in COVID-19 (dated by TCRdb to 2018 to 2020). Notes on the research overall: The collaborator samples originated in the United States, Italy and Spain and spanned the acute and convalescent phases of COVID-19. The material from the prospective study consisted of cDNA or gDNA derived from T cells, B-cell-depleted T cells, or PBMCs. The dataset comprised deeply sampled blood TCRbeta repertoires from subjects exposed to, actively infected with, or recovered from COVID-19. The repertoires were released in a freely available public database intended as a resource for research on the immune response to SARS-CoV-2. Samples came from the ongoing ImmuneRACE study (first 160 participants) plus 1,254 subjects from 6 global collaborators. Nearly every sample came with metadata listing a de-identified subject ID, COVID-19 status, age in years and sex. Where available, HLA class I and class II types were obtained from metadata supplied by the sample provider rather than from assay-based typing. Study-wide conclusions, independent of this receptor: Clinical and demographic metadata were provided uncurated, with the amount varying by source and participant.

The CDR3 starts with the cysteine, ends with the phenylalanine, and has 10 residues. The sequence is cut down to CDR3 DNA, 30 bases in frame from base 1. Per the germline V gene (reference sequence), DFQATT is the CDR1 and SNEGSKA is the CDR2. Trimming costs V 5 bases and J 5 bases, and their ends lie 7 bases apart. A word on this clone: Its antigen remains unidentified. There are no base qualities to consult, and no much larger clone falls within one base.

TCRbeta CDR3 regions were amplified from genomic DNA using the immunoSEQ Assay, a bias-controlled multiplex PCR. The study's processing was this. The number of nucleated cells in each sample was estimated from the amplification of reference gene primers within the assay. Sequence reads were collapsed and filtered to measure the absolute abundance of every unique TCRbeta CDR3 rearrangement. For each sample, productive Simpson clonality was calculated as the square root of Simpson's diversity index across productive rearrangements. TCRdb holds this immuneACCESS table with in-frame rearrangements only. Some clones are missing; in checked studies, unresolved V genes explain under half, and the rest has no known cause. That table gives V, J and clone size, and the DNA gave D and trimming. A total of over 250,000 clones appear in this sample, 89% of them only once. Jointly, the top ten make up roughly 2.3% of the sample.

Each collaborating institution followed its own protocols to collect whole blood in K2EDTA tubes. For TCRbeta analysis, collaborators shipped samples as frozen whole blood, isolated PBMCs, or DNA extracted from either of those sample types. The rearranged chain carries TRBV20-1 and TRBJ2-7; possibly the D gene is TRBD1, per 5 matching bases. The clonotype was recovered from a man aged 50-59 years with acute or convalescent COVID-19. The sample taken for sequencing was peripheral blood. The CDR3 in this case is CSAQGDEQYF. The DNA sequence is TGCAGTGCTCAAGGGGACGAGCAGTACTTC.